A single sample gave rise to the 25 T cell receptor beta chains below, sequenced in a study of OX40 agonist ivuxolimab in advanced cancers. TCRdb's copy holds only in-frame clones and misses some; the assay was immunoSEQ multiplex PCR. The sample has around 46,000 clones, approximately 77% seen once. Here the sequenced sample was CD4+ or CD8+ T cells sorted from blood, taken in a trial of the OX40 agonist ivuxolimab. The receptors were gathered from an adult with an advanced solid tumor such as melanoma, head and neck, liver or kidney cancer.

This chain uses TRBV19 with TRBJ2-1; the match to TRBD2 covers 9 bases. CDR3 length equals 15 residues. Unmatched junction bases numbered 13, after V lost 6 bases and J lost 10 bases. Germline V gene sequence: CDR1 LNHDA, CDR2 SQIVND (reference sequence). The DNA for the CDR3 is TGTGCCAGTAGAACTAGCGGGCCGGGGAATTTAGAGCAGTTCTTC. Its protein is CASRTSGPGNLEQFF. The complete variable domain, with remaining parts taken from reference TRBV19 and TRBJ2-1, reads DGGITQSPKYLFRKEGQNVTLSCEQNLNHDAMYWYRQDPGQGLRLIYYSQIVNDFQKGDIAEGYSVSREKKESFPLTVTSAQKNPTAFYLCASRTSGPGNLEQFFGPGTRLTVL.

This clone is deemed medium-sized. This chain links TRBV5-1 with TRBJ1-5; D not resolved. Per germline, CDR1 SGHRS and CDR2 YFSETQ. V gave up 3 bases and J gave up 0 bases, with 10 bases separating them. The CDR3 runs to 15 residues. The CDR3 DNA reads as TGCGCCAGCAGCTGGAACGGAGATAGCAATCAGCCCCAGCATTTT. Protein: CASSWNGDSNQPQHF.

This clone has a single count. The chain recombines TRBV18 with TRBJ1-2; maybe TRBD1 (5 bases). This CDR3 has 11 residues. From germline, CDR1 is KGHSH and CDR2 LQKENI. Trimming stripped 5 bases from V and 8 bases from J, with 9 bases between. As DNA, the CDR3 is TGTGCCAGCTCAACACGACAGGGCTACACCTTC. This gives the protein CASSTRQGYTF.

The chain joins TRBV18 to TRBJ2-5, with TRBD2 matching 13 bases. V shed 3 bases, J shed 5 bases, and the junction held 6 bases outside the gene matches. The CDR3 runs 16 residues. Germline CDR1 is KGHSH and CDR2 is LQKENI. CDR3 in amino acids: CASSPGLAGAGETQYF. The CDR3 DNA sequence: TGTGCCAGCTCACCCGGACTAGCGGGAGCAGGGGAGACCCAGTACTTC.

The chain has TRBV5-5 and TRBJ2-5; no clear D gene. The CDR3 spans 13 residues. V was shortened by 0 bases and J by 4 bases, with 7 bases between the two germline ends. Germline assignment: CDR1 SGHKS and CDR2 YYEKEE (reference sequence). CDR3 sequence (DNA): TGTGCCAGCAGCTTGGTGGCGCCAGAGACCCAGTACTTC. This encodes CASSLVAPETQYF.

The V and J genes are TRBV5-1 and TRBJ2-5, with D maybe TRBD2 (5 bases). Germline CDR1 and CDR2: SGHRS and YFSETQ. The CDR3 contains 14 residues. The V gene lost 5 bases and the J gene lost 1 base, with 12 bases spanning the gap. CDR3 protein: CASRLGLGQETQYF. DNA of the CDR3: TGCGCCAGCAGACTTGGACTGGGCCAAGAGACCCAGTACTTC.

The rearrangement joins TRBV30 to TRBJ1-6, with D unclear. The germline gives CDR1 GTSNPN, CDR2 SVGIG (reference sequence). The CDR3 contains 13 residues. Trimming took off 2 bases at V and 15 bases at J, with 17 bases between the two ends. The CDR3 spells CAWSILLWAVLHF. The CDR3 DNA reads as TGTGCCTGGAGTATCCTGTTGTGGGCTGTCCTCCACTTT.

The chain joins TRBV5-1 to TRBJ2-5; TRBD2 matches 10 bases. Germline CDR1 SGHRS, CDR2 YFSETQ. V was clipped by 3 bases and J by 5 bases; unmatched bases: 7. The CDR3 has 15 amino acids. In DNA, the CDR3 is TGCGCCAGCAGCTGGACTAGCGGTCACGGGGAGACCCAGTACTTC. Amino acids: CASSWTSGHGETQYF.

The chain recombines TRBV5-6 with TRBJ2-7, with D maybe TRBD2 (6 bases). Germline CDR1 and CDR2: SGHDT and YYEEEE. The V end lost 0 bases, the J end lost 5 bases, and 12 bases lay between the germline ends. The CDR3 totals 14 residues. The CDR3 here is CASSLVTSVNEQYF. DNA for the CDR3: TGTGCCAGCAGCTTGGTGACTAGTGTAAACGAGCAGTACTTC.

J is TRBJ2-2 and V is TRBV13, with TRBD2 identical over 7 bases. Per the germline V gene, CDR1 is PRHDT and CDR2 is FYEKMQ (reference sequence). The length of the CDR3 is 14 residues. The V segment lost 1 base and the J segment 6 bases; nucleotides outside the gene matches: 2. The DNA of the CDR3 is TGTGCCAGCAGCTTAGCGGGAGGAGCCGGGGAGCTGTTTTTT. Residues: CASSLAGGAGELFF.

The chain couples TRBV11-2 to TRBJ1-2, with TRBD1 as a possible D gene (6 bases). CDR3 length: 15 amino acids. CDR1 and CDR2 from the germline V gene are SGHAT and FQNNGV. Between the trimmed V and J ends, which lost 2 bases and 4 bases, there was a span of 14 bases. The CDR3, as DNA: TGTGCCAGCAGCTTAAGGGGGGGCCAGTTCTATGGCTACACCTTC. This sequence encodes CASSLRGGQFYGYTF.

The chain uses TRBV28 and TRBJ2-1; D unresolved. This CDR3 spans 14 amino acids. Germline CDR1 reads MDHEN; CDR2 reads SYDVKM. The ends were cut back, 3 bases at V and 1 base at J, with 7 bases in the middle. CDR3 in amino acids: CASSLTQSYNEQFF. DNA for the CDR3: TGTGCCAGCAGTTTGACACAGTCCTACAATGAGCAGTTCTTC.

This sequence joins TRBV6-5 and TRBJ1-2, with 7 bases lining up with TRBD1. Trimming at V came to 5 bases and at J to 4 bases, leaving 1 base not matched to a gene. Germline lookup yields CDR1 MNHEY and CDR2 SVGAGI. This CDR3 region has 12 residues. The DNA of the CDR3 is TGTGCCAGCAGTCGACAGGGCTATGGCTACACCTTC. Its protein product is CASSRQGYGYTF.

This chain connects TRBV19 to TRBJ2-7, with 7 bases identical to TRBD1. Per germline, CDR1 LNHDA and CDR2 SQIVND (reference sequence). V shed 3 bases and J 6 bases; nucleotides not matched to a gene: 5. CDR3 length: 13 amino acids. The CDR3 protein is CASSITGVGEQYF. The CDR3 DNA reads TGTGCCAGTAGTATTACAGGGGTTGGCGAGCAGTACTTC.

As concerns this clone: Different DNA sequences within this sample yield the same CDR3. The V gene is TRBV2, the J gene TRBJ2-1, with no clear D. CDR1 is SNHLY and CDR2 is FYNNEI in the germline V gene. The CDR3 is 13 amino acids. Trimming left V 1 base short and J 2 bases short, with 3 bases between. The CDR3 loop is CASSEGTYNEQFF. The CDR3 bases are TGTGCCAGCAGTGAAGGGACCTACAATGAGCAGTTCTTC.

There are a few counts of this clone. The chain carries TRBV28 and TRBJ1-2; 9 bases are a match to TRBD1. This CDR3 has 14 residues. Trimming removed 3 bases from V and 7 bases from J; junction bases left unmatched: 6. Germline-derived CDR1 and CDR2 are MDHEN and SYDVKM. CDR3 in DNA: TGTGCCAGCAGTTTTCGGGACAGGGCTGCTGGCTACACCTTC. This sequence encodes CASSFRDRAAGYTF.

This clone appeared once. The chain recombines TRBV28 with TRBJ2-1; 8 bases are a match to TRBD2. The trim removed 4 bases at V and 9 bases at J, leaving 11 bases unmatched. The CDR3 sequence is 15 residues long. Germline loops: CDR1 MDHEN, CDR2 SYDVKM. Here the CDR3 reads CASSYQGGRYVEQFF. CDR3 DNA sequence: TGTGCCAGCAGTTATCAGGGCGGGAGGTATGTTGAGCAGTTCTTC. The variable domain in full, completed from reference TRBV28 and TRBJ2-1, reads DVKVTQSSRYLVKRTGEKVFLECVQDMDHENMFWYRQDPGLGLRLIYFSYDVKMKEKGDIPEGYSVSREKKERFSLILESASTNQTSMYLCASSYQGGRYVEQFFGPGTRLTVL.

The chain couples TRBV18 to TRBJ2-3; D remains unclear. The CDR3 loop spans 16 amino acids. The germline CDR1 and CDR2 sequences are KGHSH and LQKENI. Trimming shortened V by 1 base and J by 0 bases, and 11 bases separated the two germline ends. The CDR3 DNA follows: TGTGCCAGCTCACCACTTACACACTCGAGCACAGATACGCAGTATTTT. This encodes CASSPLTHSSTDTQYF.

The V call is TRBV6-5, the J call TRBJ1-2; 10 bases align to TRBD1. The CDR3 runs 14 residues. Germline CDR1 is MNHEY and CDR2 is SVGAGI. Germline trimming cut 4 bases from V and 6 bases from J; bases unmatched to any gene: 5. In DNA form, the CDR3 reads TGTGCCAGCAGTTCATCCGGGACAGGGGATGGCTACACCTTC. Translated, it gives CASSSSGTGDGYTF.

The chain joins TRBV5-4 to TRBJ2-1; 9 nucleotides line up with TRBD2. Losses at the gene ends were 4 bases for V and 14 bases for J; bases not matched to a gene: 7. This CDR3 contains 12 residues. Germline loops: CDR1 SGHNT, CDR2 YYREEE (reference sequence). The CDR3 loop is CASSARSGSKFF. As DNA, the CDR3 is TGTGCCAGCAGCGCACGTAGCGGGAGTAAGTTCTTC.

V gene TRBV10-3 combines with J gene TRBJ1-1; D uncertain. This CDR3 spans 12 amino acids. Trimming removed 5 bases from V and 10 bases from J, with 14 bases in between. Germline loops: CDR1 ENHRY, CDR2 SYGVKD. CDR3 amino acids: CAISSPGNVAFF. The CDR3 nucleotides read TGTGCCATCAGTAGTCCGGGGAATGTAGCTTTCTTT.

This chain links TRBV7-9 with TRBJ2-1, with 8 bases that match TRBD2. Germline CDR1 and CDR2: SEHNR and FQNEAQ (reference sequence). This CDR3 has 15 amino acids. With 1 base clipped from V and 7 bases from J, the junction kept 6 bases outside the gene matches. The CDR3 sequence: CASSLGSGGLNEQFF. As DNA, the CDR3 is TGTGCCAGCAGCTTAGGCAGCGGGGGACTGAATGAGCAGTTCTTC.

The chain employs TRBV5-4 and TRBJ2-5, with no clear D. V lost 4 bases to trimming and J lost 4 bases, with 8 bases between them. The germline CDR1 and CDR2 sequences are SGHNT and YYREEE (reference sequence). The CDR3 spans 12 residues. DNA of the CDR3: TGTGCCAGCAGCCAAGATTTAGAGACCCAGTACTTC. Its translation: CASSQDLETQYF.

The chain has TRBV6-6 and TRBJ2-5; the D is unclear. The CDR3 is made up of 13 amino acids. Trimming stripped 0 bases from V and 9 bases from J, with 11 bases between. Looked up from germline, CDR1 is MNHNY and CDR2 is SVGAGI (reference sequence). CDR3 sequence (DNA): TGTGCCAGCAGTTACTCGACCAGGCAGGCCCAGTACTTC. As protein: CASSYSTRQAQYF.

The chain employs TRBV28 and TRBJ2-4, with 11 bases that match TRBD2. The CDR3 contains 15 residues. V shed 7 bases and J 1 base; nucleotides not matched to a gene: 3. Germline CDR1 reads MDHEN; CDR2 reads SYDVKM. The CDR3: CASKLAGVAKNIQYF. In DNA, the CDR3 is TGTGCCAGCAAACTAGCGGGAGTTGCCAAAAACATTCAGTACTTC.